The rows below give T cell receptor beta chains drawn from one sample of a study of radiation and T cells in renal cell carcinoma. Produced via immunoSEQ multiplex PCR; TCRdb's table is partial and in-frame only. The sample consists of about 90,000 clones, around four fifths of them appearing once. This specimen was blood, taken from a patient whose treatment included radiotherapy and nephrectomy. Source of these receptors: a middle-aged man with renal cell carcinoma. Each CDR3 is given with its conserved first and last residue. Fields, in order: J gene, clone size, D gene, V gene, CDR3 protein, CDR3 DNA. D genes are given only for firm matches. Clone size appears in some rows only: once, few, many, or a class for an expanded clone.

j_call: TRBJ2-6
clone_size: -
d_call: -
v_call: TRBV5-6
cdr3_aa: CASSLDRAGANVLTF
cdr3_nt: TGTGCCAGCAGCTTGGACAGGGCTGGGGCCAACGTCCTGACTTTC

j_call: TRBJ2-5
clone_size: -
d_call: -
v_call: TRBV9
cdr3_aa: CASSVGVSEEETQYF
cdr3_nt: TGTGCCAGCAGCGTAGGTGTATCAGAAGAAGAGACCCAGTACTTC

j_call: TRBJ1-3
clone_size: once
d_call: -
v_call: TRBV5-3
cdr3_aa: CARSLWGPSSGNTIYF
cdr3_nt: TGTGCCAGAAGCTTGTGGGGCCCCTCCTCTGGAAACACCATATATTTT

j_call: TRBJ1-2
clone_size: -
d_call: -
v_call: TRBV11-2
cdr3_aa: CASSTIQGAYGYTF
cdr3_nt: TGTGCCAGCAGCACCATCCAGGGAGCCTATGGCTACACCTTC

j_call: TRBJ1-5
clone_size: once
d_call: -
v_call: TRBV7-9
cdr3_aa: CASSLWAGGDQPQHF
cdr3_nt: TGTGCCAGCAGCTTATGGGCGGGGGGAGACCAGCCCCAGCATTTT

j_call: TRBJ2-7
clone_size: -
d_call: -
v_call: TRBV7-8
cdr3_aa: CASSLVTPQDEQYF
cdr3_nt: TGTGCCAGCAGCTTAGTAACCCCACAGGACGAGCAGTACTTC

j_call: TRBJ2-7
clone_size: -
d_call: -
v_call: TRBV7-9
cdr3_aa: CASSLNDRSSYEQYF
cdr3_nt: TGTGCCAGCAGCTTAAATGACAGGAGCTCCTACGAGCAGTACTTC

j_call: TRBJ1-5
clone_size: once
d_call: -
v_call: TRBV27
cdr3_aa: CASSWDPTQPQHF
cdr3_nt: TGTGCCAGCAGTTGGGACCCGACTCAGCCCCAGCATTTT

j_call: TRBJ1-2
clone_size: -
d_call: -
v_call: TRBV7-3
cdr3_aa: CASSLEGEGYTF
cdr3_nt: TGTGCCAGCAGCTTAGAAGGAGAAGGCTACACCTTC

j_call: TRBJ2-1
clone_size: -
d_call: TRBD1
v_call: TRBV4-1
cdr3_aa: CASSQDPTGLNEQFF
cdr3_nt: TGCGCCAGCAGCCAAGACCCGACAGGGCTAAATGAGCAGTTCTTC

j_call: TRBJ2-2
clone_size: -
d_call: TRBD1
v_call: TRBV7-2
cdr3_aa: CASSLGTGGATGELFF
cdr3_nt: TGTGCCAGCAGCTTAGGGACAGGGGGGGCAACCGGGGAGCTGTTTTTT

j_call: TRBJ1-2
clone_size: once
d_call: -
v_call: TRBV7-2
cdr3_aa: CASSFSGANYGYTF
cdr3_nt: TGTGCCAGCAGCTTTTCCGGAGCTAACTATGGCTACACCTTC

j_call: TRBJ1-4
clone_size: once
d_call: -
v_call: TRBV27
cdr3_aa: CASSRYIATNEKLFF
cdr3_nt: TGTGCCAGCAGTCGCTACATAGCAACTAATGAAAAACTGTTTTTT

j_call: TRBJ1-2
clone_size: -
d_call: -
v_call: TRBV10-3
cdr3_aa: CAISESAGVREGYGYTF
cdr3_nt: TGTGCCATCAGTGAGTCAGCAGGAGTAAGGGAGGGCTATGGCTACACCTTC

j_call: TRBJ1-1
clone_size: -
d_call: -
v_call: TRBV6-5
cdr3_aa: CASSQGRMNTEAFF
cdr3_nt: TGTGCCAGCAGCCAAGGACGGATGAACACTGAAGCTTTCTTT